The text below deals with one TCR beta chain. What it binds is unknown. An end of the junction differs from the germline gene, which may be a read error. The sample is drawn from a study of cytotoxic CD8 clonotypes in ibrutinib-treated CLL. Produced via immunoSEQ multiplex PCR; TCRdb's table is partial and in-frame only. Here the sample spans more than 200,000 clones, around 70% being singletons. Study results and limitations: Once treatment began, public clonotypes, which were uncommon, contracted or stayed stable.

The source material was PBMCs, sampled after 24 months of ibrutinib treatment. This clonotype was sampled from a human donor with chronic lymphocytic leukemia.

The CDR3 nucleotides read TGTGCCAGCAGCCCCGGGGCGGGACAGGTTCGTAGGTCACACTTC. The encoded protein is CASSPGAGQVRRSHF. The genes are TRBV5-6 and TRBJ2-7; the match to TRBD1 covers 8 bases. This CDR3 region has 15 residues. Germline CDR1 reads SGHDT; CDR2 reads YYEEEE.